The clone carrying this T cell receptor (beta chain) was seen ten or more times. What it binds is not known. This sample was included in a study of human T cells and chemical hapten exposure. Overall study results and limits: There was no change with DPC sensitization in TCRs above 1 in 1000 frequency.

The V end was cut by 5 bases, the J end by 0 bases, with 12 bases between. This CDR3 region has 15 residues. Germline CDR1 and CDR2: SGHTA and FQGTGA. The library labeled individual cDNA molecules by adding unique molecular identifiers to them. One entry per CDR3 protein, called by TCRdb with MiXCR from the RACE reads. The sample includes 45,000 or so distinct CDR3 sequences, 4.4% of them seen just once. Time point given: healthy volunteer bleed at 2 weeks. Unfractionated whole blood yielded total RNA. The receptor's source is a human donor in good health. Some clones in this sample may be carry-over from other donors' samples. The sample consisted of whole blood. J is TRBJ2-3 and V is TRBV7-3; D gene unclear. DNA of the CDR3: TGTGCCAGCAGCCTCGGCGTCGCTAGCACAGATACGCAGTATTTT. Its translation is CASSLGVASTDTQYF. The full variable domain, with the rest looked up from reference TRBV7-3 and TRBJ2-3, is GAGVSQTPSNKVTEKGKYVELRCDPISGHTALYWYRQSLGQGPEFLIYFQGTGAADDSGLPNDRFFAVRPEGSVSTLKIQRTERGDSAVYLCASSLGVASTDTQYFGPGTRLTVL.